This T cell receptor beta chain originates from a study of identical twins. Template switching (which added a universal primer site) was used, and cDNA carried unique molecular identifiers. Via MiXCR, TCRdb re-called the 5' RACE reads, giving one row per CDR3 protein. Of 1,800,000 or so distinct CDR3 sequences in the sample, more than 30% were seen once. V dropped 3 bases and J dropped 4 bases, with 9 bases sitting between them. The V gene's germline CDR1 is DFQATT and CDR2 SNEGSKA (reference sequence). The CDR3 consists of 12 residues. In its sample, this clonotype was seen once. Input material: cord blood. V gene TRBV20-1 combines with J gene TRBJ1-2; D unclear. This receptor was obtained from a newborn girl in good health. CDR3 bases: TGCAGTGCTAGCCCAGAGGGCTATGGCTACACCTTC. This translates into CSASPEGYGYTF.